This T cell receptor (beta chain) was sequenced during a study of vaccination and CD4 T cells after COVID-19. Study in general: For each participant, vaccination comprised two doses of either the BNT162b2 or the mRNA-1273 vaccine. Blood was drawn a median about 75 days post second dose, range 14 to 241. Stimuli were overlapping spike peptide pools of SARS-CoV-2 and three common cold coronaviruses (HCoV-NL63, HCoV-OC43, HCoV-229E).

Germline V CDR1 and CDR2: DFQATT, SNEGSKA (reference sequence). The CDR3 extends over 15 amino acids. Losses at the gene ends were 6 bases for V and 2 bases for J; bases not matched to a gene: 6. Scientists ran DNA taken from cultured CD4+ T cells through the Oncomine TCR Beta short-read assay for sequencing. TCRdb processed the PCR reads anew with MiXCR; each CDR3 protein has one entry. The data show more than 12,000 distinct CDR3 sequences, 50% to 60% seen once. Regarding this clonotype: Its antigen is not known.

Treatment noted: roughly 11-day PBMC culture with coronavirus spike peptide pools or control peptides (ViraFEST assay). Positive tests by PCR, dated March to December 2020, predated US Alpha, Beta and Delta variants. Specimen: CD4+ T cells from blood, cultured in vitro, collected before SARS-CoV-2 vaccination. V and J are TRBV20-1 and TRBJ2-5, with 13 bases that match TRBD2. This clonotype was obtained from a human donor who had recovered from COVID-19. CDR3 nucleotide sequence: TGCAGTGCCACGACTAGCGGGGGGATACAAGAGACCCAGTACTTC. This gives the protein CSATTSGGIQETQYF.